The 32 T cell receptor beta chains below all came from one sample that was sequenced in a study of cytomegalovirus exposure and HLA in healthy donors. Vbeta (60) and Jbeta (13) primers were used in the PCR. Assay used: immunoSEQ multiplex PCR; TCRdb lists only in-frame clones, some missing. Of tens of thousands of clones listed, roughly 79% are singletons. The source material was PBMCs. All receptors derive from a woman between 40 and 55 years old in good health and CMV-seronegative.

About this clone: At one boundary the junction diverges from the germline segment, which might be a read error. The genes are TRBV5-1 and TRBJ1-5; possible D gene TRBD1, 6 bases. Germline assignment: CDR1 SGHRS and CDR2 YFSETQ. This CDR3 is built from 15 residues. DNA of the CDR3: TGCGCCAGCAGCCAGACGACAGGTAGCCATCAGCCCCAGCATTTT. This codes for CASSQTTGSHQPQHF.

The CDR3 region is CASSLAGAGVAHV. In DNA, the CDR3 is TGTGCCAGCAGCTTAGCTGGGGCGGGGGTTGCTCACGTC. The chain links TRBV7-9 to TRBJ2-7; 7 bases agree with TRBD2. Germline-derived CDR1 and CDR2 are SEHNR and FQNEAQ (reference sequence). This CDR3 contains 13 residues.

The V gene is TRBV7-8, the J gene TRBJ2-5; 7 bases match TRBD1. Trimming removed 4 bases from V and 1 base from J; junction bases left unmatched: 3. The CDR3 covers 14 residues. CDR1 is SGHVS and CDR2 is FQNEAQ in the germline V gene. This chain's CDR3 is CASSSDRVQETQYF. CDR3 DNA: TGTGCCAGCAGCTCCGACAGGGTCCAAGAGACCCAGTACTTC.

The V and J genes are TRBV27 and TRBJ2-3; no definite D call. V lost 3 bases to trimming and J lost 0 bases, with 10 bases between them. There are 15 residues in the CDR3. Germline V CDR1 and CDR2: MNHEY, SMNVEV (reference sequence). The chain's CDR3 is CASSLRHPSTDTQYF. The CDR3 bases are TGTGCCAGCAGTTTGAGACACCCTAGCACAGATACGCAGTATTTT.

The chain combines TRBV7-9 with TRBJ2-1, with a weak D call TRBD2 (6 bases). V was pared by 4 bases and J by 7 bases, with 8 bases between. This CDR3 has 12 residues. CDR1 is SEHNR and CDR2 is FQNEAQ in the germline V gene (reference sequence). The CDR3 reads CASSWSGNEQFF. The CDR3 coding sequence is TGTGCCAGCAGCTGGAGCGGGAATGAGCAGTTCTTC.

The chain's CDR3 is CASRDRSNQPQHF. CDR3 bases: TGTGCCAGCAGGGACAGGAGCAATCAGCCCCAGCATTTT. This sequence joins TRBV6-6 and TRBJ1-5; 7 bases are a match to TRBD1. This CDR3 is built from 13 residues. CDR1 is MNHNY and CDR2 is SVGAGI in the germline V gene (reference sequence). V trimming: 6 bases; J trimming: 1 base; junction bases outside the gene matches: 0.

The chain carries TRBV27 and TRBJ1-6; D unresolved. This CDR3 has 14 residues. Germline CDR1 and CDR2: MNHEY and SMNVEV (reference sequence). V was clipped by 4 bases and J by 7 bases, with 11 bases between them. CDR3 nucleotides: TGTGCCAGCAGTTCGCTTGCGGTAAATTCACCCCTCCACTTT. Its translation: CASSSLAVNSPLHF.

This clone has only one observation. The chain combines TRBV7-3 with TRBJ2-3; possibly TRBD1 for D (5 bases). Germline V gene data show CDR1 as SGHTA and CDR2 as FQGTGA. This CDR3 contains 14 residues. V was trimmed by 0 bases and J by 2 bases, leaving 6 bases between them. The CDR3 DNA follows: TGTGCCAGCAGCTTAACGGGGCCCACAGATACGCAGTATTTT. Its protein is CASSLTGPTDTQYF. The whole variable domain, remainder taken from reference TRBV7-3 and TRBJ2-3, is GAGVSQTPSNKVTEKGKYVELRCDPISGHTALYWYRQSLGQGPEFLIYFQGTGAADDSGLPNDRFFAVRPEGSVSTLKIQRTERGDSAVYLCASSLTGPTDTQYFGPGTRLTVL.

This clone is a singleton in its sample. V is TRBV4-3 and J is TRBJ1-1; no clear D gene. Trimming removed 1 base at V and 2 bases at J, with 14 bases between. Germline V gives CDR1 LGHNA, CDR2 YSLEER. CDR3 size: 16 residues. CDR3 nucleotide sequence: TGCGCCAGCAGCCAAGTCCCCATGGGGAGAAACACTGAAGCTTTCTTT. Translating gives CASSQVPMGRNTEAFF.

The chain uses TRBV7-6 and TRBJ2-1; 8 nucleotides align to TRBD1. The CDR3 has 13 amino acids. CDR1 is SGHVS, CDR2 FNYEAQ, per germline. J lost 9 bases, V lost 1 base, and 2 bases had no gene match. CDR3 in DNA: TGTGCCAGCAGCTTAGAAGACAGGGGTGAGCAGTTCTTC. Translation: CASSLEDRGEQFF.

This clone was observed once. This chain joins TRBV19 and TRBJ1-1; tentatively, D is TRBD1 (6 bases). CDR1 and CDR2 from the germline V gene are LNHDA and SQIVND (reference sequence). The ends were cut back, 4 bases at V and 0 bases at J, with 12 bases in the middle. The CDR3 totals 15 residues. This chain's CDR3 is CASSSRGDMNTEAFF. In nucleotides, the CDR3 is TGTGCCAGTAGTAGTCGGGGGGACATGAACACTGAAGCTTTCTTT.

The V gene is TRBV6-5, the J gene TRBJ1-5, with D perhaps matching TRBD1 (5 bases). The V end lost 8 bases, the J end lost 0 bases, and 11 bases lay between the germline ends. The germline V gene encodes CDR1 MNHEY and CDR2 SVGAGI. The CDR3 covers 14 residues. The CDR3 DNA follows: TGTGCCAGCTCCCGGGGGTATAGCAATCAGCCCCAGCATTTT. This sequence encodes CASSRGYSNQPQHF.

This clone occurred a few times. The rearrangement joins TRBV4-3 to TRBJ2-6; the match to TRBD1 covers 8 bases. CDR1 is LGHNA and CDR2 is YSLEER in the germline V gene. V lost 4 bases, J lost 1 base, and 3 bases stayed unmatched. The CDR3 runs to 16 residues. The CDR3, as DNA: TGCGCCAGCAGCCCCGGACAGGGTTCTGGGGCCAACGTCCTGACTTTC. It is translated as CASSPGQGSGANVLTF.

This sequence joins TRBV6-5 and TRBJ1-2; no clear D. The CDR3 has 14 amino acids. Trimming removed 2 bases at V and 4 bases at J, with 11 bases between. Germline lookup yields CDR1 MNHEY and CDR2 SVGAGI. The CDR3: CASSYRNSLYGYTF. The CDR3 DNA reads as TGTGCCAGCAGTTACCGGAACAGCCTCTATGGCTACACCTTC.

This sequence joins TRBV9 and TRBJ2-3; 8 nucleotides agree with TRBD2. V lost 2 bases and J lost 6; bases outside the gene matches: 5. The CDR3 totals 14 residues. CDR1 SGDLS and CDR2 YYNGEE come from the germline V gene. CDR3: CASSVRGGRDTQYF. CDR3 DNA sequence: TGTGCCAGCAGCGTCCGGGGGGGCCGGGATACGCAGTATTTT.

This clone was found once. V is TRBV7-6 and J is TRBJ2-5, with D perhaps TRBD1 (5 bases). V shed 5 bases and J shed 2 bases, with 18 bases lying between them. CDR3 size: 16 residues. Germline loops: CDR1 SGHVS, CDR2 FNYEAQ. The CDR3 nucleotides are TGTGCCAGCAGCAACCGATGGGGCAAGACTCAAGAGACCCAGTACTTC. It translates to CASSNRWGKTQETQYF.

V usage is TRBV2 and J usage is TRBJ2-2; the D is unclear. This CDR3 spans 14 amino acids. The V gene lost 4 bases and the J gene lost 8 bases, with 14 bases spanning the gap. The germline V gene has CDR1 SNHLY and CDR2 FYNNEI. The CDR3 region has the DNA TGTGCCAGCAGTGCCGCAGTTCTGTGGGGGGAGCTGTTTTTT. The encoded protein is CASSAAVLWGELFF.

This clone was seen just once. The J gene is TRBJ1-5, the V gene TRBV7-8; 9 nucleotides line up with TRBD1. V dropped 5 bases and J dropped 9; count of bases not matched to a gene: 14. The CDR3 runs to 16 residues. Germline CDR1 is SGHVS and CDR2 is FQNEAQ. CDR3 DNA sequence: TGTGCCAGCAGCCCTGGGACAGGGACCTTCTTTGGGCCCCAGCATTTT. This translates into CASSPGTGTFFGPQHF.

This clone was counted a single time. This chain joins TRBV7-2 and TRBJ1-6; tentative D call: TRBD1 (5 bases). V dropped 2 bases and J dropped 7 bases, with 12 bases sitting between them. The length of the CDR3 is 15 residues. Germline V lookup: CDR1 SGHTA, CDR2 FQGNSA. The CDR3 DNA is TGTGCCAGCAGCTTAAGAACAGGTCGGAATTCACCCCTCCACTTT. Protein sequence: CASSLRTGRNSPLHF.

In its sample, this clone was seen once. The chain joins TRBV19 to TRBJ1-4, with D perhaps TRBD1 (5 bases). Trimming pared 3 bases from V and 5 bases from J, leaving 10 bases between. The length of the CDR3 is 14 residues. Germline V gene data show CDR1 as LNHDA and CDR2 as SQIVND (reference sequence). The CDR3 nucleotides are TGTGCCAGTAGTATGTGGGGACTAAATGAAAAACTGTTTTTT. Translating it yields CASSMWGLNEKLFF.

This CDR3 is CASSLRQGAGETQYF. The CDR3 region has the DNA TGTGCCAGCAGCTTACGTCAGGGGGCGGGTGAGACCCAGTACTTC. This sequence joins TRBV7-2 and TRBJ2-5, with 8 nucleotides matching TRBD1. Germline V gene data show CDR1 as SGHTA and CDR2 as FQGNSA. V was pared by 2 bases and J by 5 bases, with 7 bases of the junction left unmatched. This CDR3 contains 15 residues.

In this sample, this clone turned up a few times. The rearrangement links TRBV28 to TRBJ1-5, with D tentatively TRBD1 (6 bases). V gave up 5 bases and J gave up 6 bases, with 20 bases separating them. The CDR3 consists of 16 residues. Germline CDR1 and CDR2: MDHEN and SYDVKM. This chain's CDR3 is CASSPNLGRGAQPQHF. CDR3 coding DNA: TGTGCCAGCAGTCCCAATTTGGGGCGGGGGGCTCAGCCCCAGCATTTT.

This chain connects TRBV7-2 to TRBJ2-5, with 7 nucleotides matching TRBD1. V lost 5 bases and J lost 5; bases outside the gene matches: 8. The CDR3 sequence is 14 residues long. CDR1 is SGHTA and CDR2 is FQGNSA in the germline V gene. CDR3 DNA sequence: TGTGCCAGCAGCACTGGGACAGTCCGGGAGACCCAGTACTTC. The encoded protein is CASSTGTVRETQYF. Using reference TRBV7-2 and TRBJ2-5 for the parts outside the CDR3, the full variable domain is GAGVSQSPSNKVTEKGKDVELRCDPISGHTALYWYRQSLGQGLEFLIYFQGNSAPDKSGLPSDRFSAERTGGSVSTLTIQRTQQEDSAVYLCASSTGTVRETQYFGPGTRLLVL.

This CDR3 is CASSWQAGLPQETQYF. DNA for the CDR3: TGTGCCAGCAGCTGGCAGGCGGGGCTTCCCCAAGAGACCCAGTACTTC. V usage is TRBV11-2 and J usage is TRBJ2-5; tentative D call: TRBD2 (6 bases). The germline V gene encodes CDR1 SGHAT and CDR2 FQNNGV. V was shortened by 4 bases and J by 1 base, with 16 bases between the two germline ends. The CDR3 is made up of 16 amino acids. Variable domain in full (rest from reference TRBV11-2 and TRBJ2-5): EAGVAQSPRYKIIEKRQSVAFWCNPISGHATLYWYQQILGQGPKLLIQFQNNGVVDDSQLPKDRFSAERLKGVDSTLKIQPAKLEDSAVYLCASSWQAGLPQETQYFGPGTRLLVL.

The chain is built from TRBV27 and TRBJ2-3; maybe TRBD2 (5 bases). Trimming took 6 bases from V and 7 from J, leaving 17 bases between them. The CDR3 spans 14 residues. Per the germline V gene, CDR1 is MNHEY and CDR2 is SMNVEV (reference sequence). CDR3 region: CASRVGWPGNTQYF. The CDR3 nucleotides are TGTGCCAGCAGAGTAGGCTGGCCCGGGAATACGCAGTATTTT.

This sequence joins TRBV4-2 and TRBJ1-5; D possibly corresponds to TRBD1 (5 bases). This CDR3 spans 14 amino acids. The ends were cut back, 7 bases at V and 1 base at J, with 11 bases in the middle. The germline gives CDR1 LGHNA, CDR2 YNFKEQ. CDR3 loop: CASTADRSNQPQHF. CDR3 DNA sequence: TGTGCCAGCACCGCAGACAGAAGCAATCAGCCCCAGCATTTT.

In regard to this clone: The final CDR3 position lacks the conserved phenylalanine or tryptophan, pointing to a likely read error. The CDR3 here is CASSQEYPGQGNEKLFV. CDR3 bases: TGCGCCAGCAGCCAAGAATACCCGGGACAGGGTAATGAAAAACTGTTTGTT. The V call is TRBV4-3, the J call TRBJ1-4; 9 bases line up with TRBD1. The CDR3 length is 17 residues. V was clipped by 0 bases and J by 4 bases; unmatched bases: 6. Germline V gene lookup returns CDR1 LGHNA and CDR2 YSLEER.

V usage is TRBV18 and J usage is TRBJ1-2; D uncertain. This CDR3 spans 15 amino acids. V gave up 5 bases and J gave up 4 bases, with 17 bases separating them. Germline-derived CDR1 and CDR2 are KGHSH and LQKENI. The CDR3 loop is CASSGGEMTGYGYTF. The CDR3 region has the DNA TGTGCCAGCTCAGGCGGAGAGATGACGGGCTATGGCTACACCTTC.

The CDR3 DNA reads as TGTGCCAGCTCACTGGGACAAACGTCTGGGGCCAACGTCCTGACTTTC. The encoded protein is CASSLGQTSGANVLTF. This chain joins TRBV18 and TRBJ2-6, with D tentatively TRBD1 (6 bases). Germline lookup yields CDR1 KGHSH and CDR2 LQKENI. V lost 4 bases to trimming and J lost 1 base, with 11 bases between them. This CDR3 is built from 16 residues. The whole variable domain, filled in from reference TRBV18 and TRBJ2-6, reads NAGVMQNPRHLVRRRGQEARLRCSPMKGHSHVYWYRQLPEEGLKFMVYLQKENIIDESGMPKERFSAEFPKEGPSILRIQQVVRGDSAAYFCASSLGQTSGANVLTFGAGSRLTVL.

The CDR3 DNA reads as TGCAGCGTTCGATTGACAGGGGGCACTGAAGCTTTCTTT. Protein product: CSVRLTGGTEAFF. V usage is TRBV29-1 and J usage is TRBJ1-1; 9 bases match TRBD1. This CDR3 region has 13 residues. V lost 5 bases to trimming and J lost 4 bases; unmatched junction nucleotides: 5. CDR1 SQVTM and CDR2 ANQGSEA come from the germline V gene.

The chain couples TRBV10-1 to TRBJ2-1; D possibly corresponds to TRBD1 (6 bases). The germline V gene has CDR1 WNHNN and CDR2 SYGVQD (reference sequence). The germline V and J ends were trimmed by 0 bases and 2 bases, with 14 bases remaining between them. There are 17 residues in the CDR3. The CDR3 sequence: CASSESRRTVTYNEQFF. The CDR3 bases are TGCGCCAGCAGTGAGTCGAGAAGGACAGTTACCTACAATGAGCAGTTCTTC.

The V call is TRBV27, the J call TRBJ2-5, with 7 bases aligning to TRBD1. This CDR3 has 13 residues. Unmatched junction bases numbered 5, after V lost 5 bases and J lost 5 bases. Germline-derived CDR1 and CDR2 are MNHEY and SMNVEV (reference sequence). CDR3 loop: CASSVDRVETQYF. For the CDR3, the DNA is TGTGCCAGCAGTGTAGACAGGGTCGAGACCCAGTACTTC.